These 27 T cell receptor beta chains came from one sample sequenced in a study of T cells in Graves' hyperthyroidism and ophthalmopathy. Amplification of TCR beta CDR3 regions used RNA as the template. In the first-round RT-PCR of the TCR CDR3, the HTBI primer set was used. MiXCR, applied by TCRdb to the multiplex PCR reads, yields one record per CDR3 protein. This table has approximately 400,000 distinct CDR3 sequences, about 16% appearing once. The sequencing input was blood. These TCRs come from a woman aged 25 to 39 with Graves' hyperthyroidism.

This clonotype was seen a handful of times. This CDR3 is CSIPRLAGNNEQFF. DNA of the CDR3: TGCAGTATACCACGACTAGCGGGAAACAATGAGCAGTTCTTC. The chain uses TRBV20-1 and TRBJ2-1; 11 nucleotides match TRBD2. V shed 8 bases, J shed 5 bases, and the junction held 8 bases outside the gene matches. The length of the CDR3 is 14 residues. In germline, CDR1 is DFQATT, CDR2 SNEGSKA (reference sequence).

The V and J genes are TRBV7-9 and TRBJ1-1; D is ambiguous. V lost 2 bases and J 1 base, leaving 5 bases between the germline ends. There are 13 residues in the CDR3. CDR1 is SEHNR, CDR2 FQNEAQ, per germline (reference sequence). CDR3 in amino acids: CASSLLQNTEAFF. The CDR3 nucleotides are TGTGCCAGCAGCTTACTACAGAACACTGAAGCTTTCTTT.

This clonotype was detected many times. The chain carries TRBV4-1 and TRBJ2-1; maybe TRBD2 (5 bases). The CDR3 consists of 19 residues. Germline CDR1 and CDR2: MGHRA and YSYEKL. Trimming pared 3 bases from V and 0 bases from J, leaving 21 bases between. The CDR3 loop is CASSQDAGFLASSYNEQFF. CDR3 nucleotides: TGCGCCAGCAGCCAGGATGCCGGTTTTCTAGCCAGCTCCTACAATGAGCAGTTCTTC.

The V call is TRBV15, the J call TRBJ2-3; maybe TRBD2 (5 bases). The V gene's germline CDR1 is LNHNV and CDR2 YYDKDF (reference sequence). This CDR3 is built from 17 residues. V was clipped by 0 bases and J by 0 bases, with 13 bases between them. The CDR3, as DNA: TGTGCCACCAGCAGAGATGAGGAGCGGTCGAGCACAGATACGCAGTATTTT. Translating gives CATSRDEERSSTDTQYF.

V is TRBV5-1 and J is TRBJ2-1, with D hard to call. The germline gives CDR1 SGHRS, CDR2 YFSETQ. The length of the CDR3 is 13 residues. The V gene lost 6 bases and the J gene lost 9 bases, with 16 bases spanning the gap. CDR3 in DNA: TGCGCCAGCACCCTCATACCCGGCGCTGAGCAGTTCTTC. This sequence encodes CASTLIPGAEQFF.

The J gene is TRBJ2-7, the V gene TRBV20-1; perhaps TRBD2 as D (6 bases). Germline values: CDR1 DFQATT, CDR2 SNEGSKA (reference sequence). V was clipped by 5 bases and J by 1 base, with 18 bases between them. The CDR3 totals 15 residues. This chain's CDR3 is CSAPQPGGLSYEQYF. The CDR3 nucleotides are TGCAGTGCTCCCCAACCTGGAGGGTTGTCCTACGAGCAGTACTTC.

The chain recombines TRBV9 with TRBJ1-1; TRBD1 agrees at 8 bases. Trimming cost V 1 base and J 6 bases; bases outside gene matches: 2. Germline V gene data show CDR1 as SGDLS and CDR2 as YYNGEE. CDR3 length equals 13 residues. The CDR3 DNA reads as TGTGCCAGCAGCGTAAGACAGGGGTCTGAAGCTTTCTTT. Translation gives CASSVRQGSEAFF.

This clonotype showed up just a few times. This chain uses TRBV25-1 with TRBJ1-2; TRBD1 agrees at 9 bases. The CDR3 loop spans 17 amino acids. With V trimmed by 6 bases and J by 6 bases, 17 bases remained unmatched. Germline assignment: CDR1 MGHDK and CDR2 SYGVNS. CDR3 loop: CASRQTLDRDRVDGYTF. The CDR3 nucleotides are TGTGCCAGCAGACAAACCCTAGACCGGGACAGGGTGGATGGCTACACCTTC.

This clonotype has a handful of counts. The genes are TRBV9 and TRBJ2-1; D is perhaps TRBD1 or TRBD2 (5 bases each). The CDR3 extends over 15 amino acids. Trimming stripped 0 bases from V and 3 bases from J, with 10 bases between. Germline-derived CDR1 and CDR2 are SGDLS and YYNGEE. The CDR3 loop is CASSVAGPHYNEQFF. CDR3 nucleotides: TGTGCCAGCAGCGTAGCGGGGCCTCACTACAATGAGCAGTTCTTC.

The CDR3 reads CASSRSSAGTDTQYF. The CDR3 region has the DNA TGTGCCAGCAGCAGGTCTAGCGCAGGCACAGATACGCAGTATTTT. The chain has TRBV5-4 and TRBJ2-3; TRBD2 might be the D (6 bases). CDR3 length equals 15 residues. Deletions cut 4 bases from V and 1 base from J, with 13 bases between. Germline-derived CDR1 and CDR2 are SGHNT and YYREEE (reference sequence).

The table lists this clonotype with many counts. The CDR3 protein is CASSQPRDRENEQFF. CDR3 nucleotides: TGTGCCAGCAGTCAACCCCGGGACAGGGAGAATGAGCAGTTCTTC. The V and J genes are TRBV28 and TRBJ2-1, with TRBD1 matching 9 bases. The V gene end was trimmed by 5 bases and the J gene end by 7 bases; junction bases not matched to a gene: 9. Germline CDR1 MDHEN, CDR2 SYDVKM. The CDR3 sequence is 15 residues long. The full variable domain, its missing parts supplied by reference TRBV28 and TRBJ2-1, is DVKVTQSSRYLVKRTGEKVFLECVQDMDHENMFWYRQDPGLGLRLIYFSYDVKMKEKGDIPEGYSVSREKKERFSLILESASTNQTSMYLCASSQPRDRENEQFFGPGTRLTVL.

This clonotype was seen a handful of times. This chain joins TRBV6-4 and TRBJ1-2; D remains unclear. This CDR3 region has 13 residues. Per germline, CDR1 MRHNA and CDR2 SNTAGT. V was pared by 2 bases and J by 6 bases, with 10 bases between. CDR3: CASSDMGMNGYTF. Here the CDR3 DNA reads TGTGCCAGCAGTGACATGGGAATGAATGGCTACACCTTC.

Many counts were recorded for this clonotype. J is TRBJ1-4 and V is TRBV12-3 or TRBV12-4, with D unresolved. This CDR3 has 14 amino acids. Deletions cut 5 bases from V and 5 bases from J, with 12 bases between. The CDR3 DNA is TGTGCCAGCAGTACCGACGGTCGGAATGAAAAACTGTTTTTT. This translates into CASSTDGRNEKLFF.

This clonotype was found many times. V and J are TRBV3-1 and TRBJ2-2; 12 bases map to TRBD2. Germline V gene lookup returns CDR1 LGHDT and CDR2 YNNKEL (reference sequence). The CDR3 runs 16 residues. J gave up 1 base and V 3 bases, and 0 bases lay outside the gene matches. For the CDR3, the DNA is TGTGCCAGCAGCCAGACTAGCGGGAGGAACACCGGGGAGCTGTTTTTT. It yields the protein CASSQTSGRNTGELFF.

The chain links TRBV5-6 to TRBJ2-7, with a tentative D call TRBD1 (5 bases). CDR1 SGHDT and CDR2 YYEEEE come from the germline V gene. V was trimmed by 6 bases and J by 4 bases, leaving 20 bases between them. The CDR3 runs 15 residues. The CDR3 loop is CASTFTGERRYEQYF. The CDR3 nucleotides read TGTGCCAGCACCTTTACAGGAGAGCGTCGTTACGAGCAGTACTTC. Complete variable domain (other parts from reference TRBV5-6 and TRBJ2-7): DAGVTQSPTHLIKTRGQQVTLRCSPKSGHDTVSWYQQALGQGPQFIFQYYEEEERQRGNFPDRFSGHQFPNYSSELNVNALLLGDSALYLCASTFTGERRYEQYFGPGTRLTVT.

This clonotype turned up a few times. The chain links TRBV3-1 to TRBJ2-3; 9 bases agree with TRBD1. The J segment lost 1 base and the V segment lost 1 base, leaving 3 bases of the junction unmatched. From germline, CDR1 is LGHDT and CDR2 YNNKEL (reference sequence). This CDR3 contains 16 residues. CDR3 in DNA: TGTGCCAGCAGCCAAGGAAACAGGGGGCGCACAGATACGCAGTATTTT. This sequence encodes CASSQGNRGRTDTQYF.

This chain links TRBV28 with TRBJ2-2; D not certain. V lost 6 bases and J lost 4, with 6 bases in between. CDR1 and CDR2 (germline): MDHEN, SYDVKM. There are 12 residues in the CDR3. DNA of the CDR3: TGTGCCAGCAGGCTACTCACCGGGGAGCTGTTTTTT. Translating gives CASRLLTGELFF.

The table lists this clonotype with a few counts. The genes are TRBV9 and TRBJ1-5; D might be TRBD1 (5 bases). Per the germline V gene, CDR1 is SGDLS and CDR2 is YYNGEE. The CDR3 extends over 15 amino acids. Trimming cost V 0 bases and J 0 bases, with 7 bases left between them. The DNA of the CDR3 is TGTGCCAGCAGCGTAGACGACAGTAGCAATCAGCCCCAGCATTTT. Amino acid sequence: CASSVDDSSNQPQHF.

This clonotype was found a few times. The genes are TRBV2 and TRBJ2-3, with 7 bases matching TRBD2. CDR3 length: 12 amino acids. Trimming at V came to 7 bases and at J to 4 bases, leaving 2 bases not matched to a gene. Germline CDR1 and CDR2: SNHLY and FYNNEI. CDR3 sequence reads: CASMREPDTQYF. The CDR3 coding sequence is TGTGCCAGCATGCGGGAGCCAGATACGCAGTATTTT.

Note on this clonotype: Germline is not matched at one junction end, which may reflect a read error. V is TRBV30 and J is TRBJ2-2, with a tentative D call TRBD2 (5 bases). CDR1 and CDR2 (germline): GTSNPN, SVGIG (reference sequence). The CDR3 is made up of 12 amino acids. The CDR3 loop reads CALQRNPGELFF. As DNA, the CDR3 is TGTGCCTTACAGCGGAACCCCGGGGAGCTGTTTTTT.

This clonotype was seen ten or more times. The gene calls are TRBV11-2 and TRBJ1-6; weak D call: TRBD1 (5 bases). Trimming took off 1 base at V and 7 bases at J, with 11 bases between the two ends. CDR1 is SGHAT and CDR2 is FQNNGV in the germline V gene. This CDR3 contains 15 residues. The CDR3 region has the DNA TGTGCCAGCAGCTTAGTGGGGCGCCAGAATTCACCCCTCCACTTT. Amino acids: CASSLVGRQNSPLHF. The entire variable domain, with the rest obtained from reference TRBV11-2 and TRBJ1-6, is as follows: EAGVAQSPRYKIIEKRQSVAFWCNPISGHATLYWYQQILGQGPKLLIQFQNNGVVDDSQLPKDRFSAERLKGVDSTLKIQPAKLEDSAVYLCASSLVGRQNSPLHFGNGTRLTVT.

The chain joins TRBV27 to TRBJ2-1, with TRBD2 matching 8 bases. Per germline, CDR1 MNHEY and CDR2 SMNVEV (reference sequence). The CDR3 sequence is 17 residues long. V shed 2 bases and J 1 base; nucleotides not matched to a gene: 7. The CDR3 nucleotides read TGTGCCAGCAGTTTACCCTCGAGCGGGAGATCCTACAATGAGCAGTTCTTC. As protein: CASSLPSSGRSYNEQFF.

The chain joins TRBV3-1 to TRBJ2-2, with a weak D call TRBD1 (6 bases). Trimming cost V 1 base and J 5 bases, with 8 bases left between them. In germline, CDR1 is LGHDT, CDR2 YNNKEL (reference sequence). The CDR3 loop spans 14 amino acids. The CDR3 sequence: CASSQVGGTGELFF. CDR3 coding DNA: TGTGCCAGCAGCCAAGTAGGGGGAACCGGGGAGCTGTTTTTT.

This clonotype was seen a handful of times. The V gene is TRBV28, the J gene TRBJ1-3; perhaps TRBD1 as D (5 bases). The CDR3 spans 16 residues. The ends were cut back, 3 bases at V and 0 bases at J, with 12 bases in the middle. Germline-derived CDR1 and CDR2 are MDHEN and SYDVKM. The CDR3: CASSLGGTVSGNTIYF. DNA for the CDR3: TGTGCCAGCAGTTTGGGGGGGACGGTCTCTGGAAACACCATATATTTT.

This clonotype was counted only a few times. V and J are TRBV7-9 and TRBJ1-1; D may be TRBD1 (5 bases). Germline V gene data show CDR1 as SEHNR and CDR2 as FQNEAQ (reference sequence). V dropped 2 bases and J dropped 1 base, with 11 bases sitting between them. This CDR3 is built from 15 residues. The CDR3 DNA sequence: TGTGCCAGCAGCTTATCACGGGACGGGAACACTGAAGCTTTCTTT. Translation: CASSLSRDGNTEAFF.

This clonotype appeared many times. The V and J genes are TRBV7-2 and TRBJ2-3; D perhaps matches TRBD2 (6 bases). Germline lookup yields CDR1 SGHTA and CDR2 FQGNSA. Trimming took 3 bases from V and 1 from J, leaving 11 bases between them. The CDR3 is 15 residues long. In DNA form, the CDR3 reads TGTGCCAGCAGCTTTTCCCCGGGAGGCACAGATACGCAGTATTTT. As protein: CASSFSPGGTDTQYF.

Concerning this clonotype: A much larger clone is a single base away; this may be a read error. The chain has TRBV28 and TRBJ1-4; a weak D match, TRBD1 (5 bases). This CDR3 region has 13 residues. Per the germline V gene, CDR1 is MDHEN and CDR2 is SYDVKM. V was pared by 5 bases and J by 7 bases, with 11 bases between. The CDR3 DNA is TGTGCCAGCAGTGAAGTGAGGGGTGAAAAACTGTTTTTT. Residues: CASSEVRGEKLFF.